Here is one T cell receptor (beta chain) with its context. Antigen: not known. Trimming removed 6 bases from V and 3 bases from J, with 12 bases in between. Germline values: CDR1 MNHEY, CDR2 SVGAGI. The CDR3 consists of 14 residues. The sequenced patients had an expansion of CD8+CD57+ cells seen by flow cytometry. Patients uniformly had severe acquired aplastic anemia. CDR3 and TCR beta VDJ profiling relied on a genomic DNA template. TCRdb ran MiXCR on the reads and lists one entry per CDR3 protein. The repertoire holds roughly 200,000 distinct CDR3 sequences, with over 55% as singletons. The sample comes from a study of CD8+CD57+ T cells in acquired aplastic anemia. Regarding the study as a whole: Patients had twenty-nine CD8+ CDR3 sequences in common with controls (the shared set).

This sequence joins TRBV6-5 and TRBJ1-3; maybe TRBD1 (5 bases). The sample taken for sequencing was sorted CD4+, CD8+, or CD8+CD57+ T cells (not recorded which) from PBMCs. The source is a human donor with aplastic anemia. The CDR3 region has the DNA TGTGCCAGCAGCCGGGGGTCGGATGGAAACACCATATATTTT. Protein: CASSRGSDGNTIYF.